The 10 T cell receptor beta chains listed next were all sequenced from one sample in a study of response to subunit inactivated influenza vaccine. TCRdb passed the RT-PCR reads through MiXCR, listing each CDR3 protein once. The table includes about 160,000 distinct CDR3 sequences, about a tenth detected once. Material: non-naive T cells sorted from PBMCs, obtained more than 35 days after vaccination. The source is a middle-aged man who received an inactivated influenza vaccine.

This rearrangement joins TRBV5-1 to TRBJ2-7; 7 nucleotides align to TRBD1. CDR1 is SGHRS, CDR2 YFSETQ, per germline. V lost 5 bases and J lost 3; bases outside the gene matches: 11. The CDR3 runs 15 residues. This CDR3 is CASRKPGQNLYEQYF. CDR3 DNA: TGCGCCAGCAGAAAACCGGGACAGAATCTCTACGAGCAGTACTTC.

The table lists this clonotype with many counts. The chain joins TRBV21-1 to TRBJ1-5. TRBV21-1 is tagged as a pseudogene. CDR3 length equals 17 residues. The CDR3 region is CASSPRETVSVTQPQHF. CDR3 DNA sequence: TGTGCCAGCAGTCCTAGGGAGACGGTCTCGGTGACTCAGCCCCAGCATTTT.

This clonotype was counted many times. The genes are TRBV5-1 and TRBJ1-1; no firm D call. The CDR3 is made up of 15 amino acids. Between the trimmed V and J ends, which lost 2 bases and 7 bases, there was a span of 18 bases. Germline CDR1 is SGHRS and CDR2 is YFSETQ. CDR3 nucleotides: TGCGCCAGCAGCTTCCTGACTGCCGTTGATGGTGAAGCTTTCTTT. This gives the protein CASSFLTAVDGEAFF.

The rearrangement joins TRBV7-3 to TRBJ2-2; tentatively, D is TRBD1 (5 bases). V shed 1 base and J shed 8 bases, with 11 bases lying between them. Germline V gene lookup returns CDR1 SGHTA and CDR2 FQGTGA. The CDR3 is 14 amino acids. Here the CDR3 reads CASSLIGPGGELFF. The DNA for the CDR3 is TGTGCCAGCAGCTTAATTGGGCCAGGGGGGGAGCTGTTTTTT.

The J gene is TRBJ1-5, the V gene TRBV19; weak D call: TRBD1 (5 bases). Trimming pared 8 bases from V and 6 bases from J, leaving 11 bases between. The CDR3 runs to 12 residues. Germline assignment: CDR1 LNHDA and CDR2 SQIVND (reference sequence). The CDR3 sequence is CASGGVGQPQHF. CDR3 coding DNA: TGTGCCAGTGGGGGGGTTGGTCAGCCCCAGCATTTT. Filled out from reference TRBV19 and TRBJ1-5, the complete variable domain reads DGGITQSPKYLFRKEGQNVTLSCEQNLNHDAMYWYRQDPGQGLRLIYYSQIVNDFQKGDIAEGYSVSREKKESFPLTVTSAQKNPTAFYLCASGGVGQPQHFGDGTRLSIL.

This clonotype was observed at least ten times. The rearrangement joins TRBV5-1 to TRBJ2-3; 7 nucleotides agree with TRBD2. Losses at the gene ends were 7 bases for V and 3 bases for J; bases not matched to a gene: 8. CDR1 is SGHRS, CDR2 YFSETQ, per germline. The CDR3 runs to 14 residues. CDR3 residues: CASRSRLATDTQYF. CDR3 DNA sequence: TGCGCCAGCCGATCTCGACTAGCAACAGATACGCAGTATTTT.

This clonotype was observed a handful of times. The rearrangement joins TRBV9 to TRBJ2-7; no clear D gene. The CDR3 has 16 residues. Germline V gene sequence: CDR1 SGDLS, CDR2 YYNGEE. V shed 3 bases and J shed 2 bases, with 18 bases lying between them. This chain's CDR3 is CASSGMRHRPTYEQYF. In DNA form, the CDR3 reads TGTGCCAGCAGCGGAATGAGACATCGACCTACCTACGAGCAGTACTTC.

This chain connects TRBV7-9 to TRBJ1-1; D unresolved. Germline CDR1 SEHNR, CDR2 FQNEAQ (reference sequence). V lost 2 bases and J lost 1, with 5 bases in between. The CDR3 length is 13 residues. The CDR3 loop reads CASSLYENTEAFF. Here the CDR3 DNA reads TGTGCCAGCAGCTTATATGAGAACACTGAAGCTTTCTTT.

This clonotype was detected a few times. The V call is TRBV29-1, the J call TRBJ2-2, with 7 bases fitting TRBD2. The CDR3 is made up of 13 amino acids. Germline V CDR1 and CDR2: SQVTM, ANQGSEA. J was trimmed by 5 bases and V by 6 bases; bases with no gene match: 6. The CDR3 DNA follows: TGCAGCGTCGCGGGAGTAGGGACCGGGGAGCTGTTTTTT. Amino acids: CSVAGVGTGELFF.

This sequence joins TRBV28 and TRBJ2-7; D not certain. The V end was cut by 6 bases, the J end by 3 bases, with 21 bases between. The CDR3 has 16 amino acids. Germline CDR1 reads MDHEN; CDR2 reads SYDVKM. CDR3 in DNA: TGTGCCAGCAGATCGAAAAGGGCCGAACTCCGCTACGAGCAGTACTTC. It yields the protein CASRSKRAELRYEQYF.